The clone carrying this T cell receptor (beta chain) was found a few times. This sample was taken from a study of blood T cell repertoires in COVID-19. Study summary: COVID-19 samples collected from the United States, Italy and Spain covered acute and convalescent phases. The analysed material was cDNA or gDNA that came from T cells, B-cell-depleted T cells, or PBMCs.

Trimming at V came to 4 bases and at J to 4 bases, leaving 10 bases not matched to a gene. The CDR3 length is 17 residues. Germline values: CDR1 SGHRS, CDR2 YFSETQ. Study processing details: Quantification of nucleated cells was approximated via reference gene primer amplification. Using immunoSEQ multiplex PCR, the repertoire was profiled, and TCRdb retains in-frame clones only, with some absent. That table is the source of V, J and clone size, and D and trimming were worked out from the DNA. The sample has 150,000 or so clones, 87% seen once; the top ten hold about 5.7%. Sequenced sample: peripheral blood. The rearrangement uses TRBV5-1 and TRBJ2-1; TRBD2 matches at 11 bases. This receptor was obtained from an elderly man with acute or convalescent COVID-19. In DNA, the CDR3 is TGCGCCAGCAGCCGCAATTTAGCGGGAGGGACATACAATGAGCAGTTCTTC. Its translation is CASSRNLAGGTYNEQFF.